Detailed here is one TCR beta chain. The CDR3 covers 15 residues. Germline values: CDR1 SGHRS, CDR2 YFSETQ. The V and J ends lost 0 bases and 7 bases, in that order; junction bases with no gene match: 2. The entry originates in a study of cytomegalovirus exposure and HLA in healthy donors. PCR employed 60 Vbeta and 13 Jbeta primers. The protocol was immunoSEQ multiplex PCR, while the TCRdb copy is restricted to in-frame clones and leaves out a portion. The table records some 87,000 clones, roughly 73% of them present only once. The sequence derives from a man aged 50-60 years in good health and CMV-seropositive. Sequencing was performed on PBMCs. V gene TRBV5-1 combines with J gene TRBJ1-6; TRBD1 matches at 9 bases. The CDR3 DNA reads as TGCGCCAGCAGCTTGGCCGGGACAGGGAATTCACCCCTCCACTTT. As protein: CASSLAGTGNSPLHF. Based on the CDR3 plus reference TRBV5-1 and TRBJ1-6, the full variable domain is KAGVTQTPRYLIKTRGQQVTLSCSPISGHRSVSWYQQTPGQGLQFLFEYFSETQRNKGNFPGRFSGRQFSNSRSEMNVSTLELGDSALYLCASSLAGTGNSPLHFGNGTRLTVT.